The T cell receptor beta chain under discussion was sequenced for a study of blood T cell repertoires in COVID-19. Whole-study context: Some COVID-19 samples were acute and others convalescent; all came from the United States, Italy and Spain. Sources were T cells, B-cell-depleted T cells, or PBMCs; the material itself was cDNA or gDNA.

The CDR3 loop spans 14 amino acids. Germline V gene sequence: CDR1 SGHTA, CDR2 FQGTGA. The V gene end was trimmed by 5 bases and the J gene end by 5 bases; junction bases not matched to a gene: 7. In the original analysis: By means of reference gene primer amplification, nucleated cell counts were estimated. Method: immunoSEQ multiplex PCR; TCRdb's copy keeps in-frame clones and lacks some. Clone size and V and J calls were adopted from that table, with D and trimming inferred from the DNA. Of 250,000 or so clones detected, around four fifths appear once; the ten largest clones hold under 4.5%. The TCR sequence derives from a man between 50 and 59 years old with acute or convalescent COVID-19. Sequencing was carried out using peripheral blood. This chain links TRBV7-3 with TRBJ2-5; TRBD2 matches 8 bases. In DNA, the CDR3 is TGTGCCAGCAGCCCCGGACTAGCTGTGGAGACCCAGTACTTC. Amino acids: CASSPGLAVETQYF.